The 8 T cell receptor beta chains below come from one sample, sequenced in a study of cytomegalovirus exposure and HLA in healthy donors listed by TCRdb under 2017. Preparation of the library involved the immunoSEQ multiplex PCR assay. The multiplex PCR relied on a mix of 60 forward primers for TCR Vbeta segments and 13 reverse primers for TCR Jbeta segments. TCRdb carries this immuneACCESS record with in-frame sequences only. Its versions omit some clonotypes, under half of them owing to an unresolved V gene in the studies checked, with the rest unexplained. The sample table lists approximately 110,000 clones, over 75% of them with a count of one. The ten most abundant clones make up around 4% of the sample. Sequenced material: PBMCs. The receptors here all came from a human donor in good health.

V gene TRBV5-1 combines with J gene TRBJ1-2, with D possibly matching TRBD1 (5 bases). V was trimmed by 2 bases and J by 3 bases, leaving 14 bases between them. In germline, CDR1 is SGHRS, CDR2 YFSETQ. CDR3 size: 15 residues. CDR3 amino acids: CASSFGTAGDYGYTF. The CDR3, as DNA: TGCGCCAGCAGCTTCGGGACCGCGGGGGACTATGGCTACACCTTC.

This chain uses TRBV28 with TRBJ2-2, with D perhaps matching TRBD2 (7 bases). CDR1 and CDR2 (germline): MDHEN, SYDVKM. The germline V and J ends were trimmed by 7 bases and 6 bases, with 21 bases remaining between them. This CDR3 comprises 16 residues. The CDR3 nucleotides read TGTGCCAGCAACCCCGGGGGGCAGGGCGGCGCCGGGGAGCTGTTTTTT. Its translation: CASNPGGQGGAGELFF.

This rearrangement joins TRBV6-5 to TRBJ2-5; TRBD1 might be the D (8 bases). In germline, CDR1 is MNHEY, CDR2 SVGAGI. V was shortened by 6 bases and J by 2 bases, with 16 bases between the two germline ends. This CDR3 spans 15 amino acids. The CDR3 here is CASSLGRTGQETQYF. CDR3 bases: TGTGCCAGCAGCCTCGGGAGGACAGGGCAAGAGACCCAGTACTTC.

The chain links TRBV5-1 to TRBJ1-2; possibly TRBD1 for D (5 bases). Per the germline V gene, CDR1 is SGHRS and CDR2 is YFSETQ. There are 15 residues in the CDR3. Trimming cost V 4 bases and J 0 bases, with 13 bases left between them. The CDR3 bases are TGCGCCAGCAGCCCCGGGACTCTGCCTAACTATGGCTACACCTTC. It specifies CASSPGTLPNYGYTF.

This clone was found once. The chain employs TRBV5-1 and TRBJ2-7, with TRBD1 matching 7 bases. Germline loops: CDR1 SGHRS, CDR2 YFSETQ. With V trimmed by 7 bases and J by 6 bases, 10 bases remained unmatched. This CDR3 has 13 amino acids. This CDR3 is CASSVEGAREQYF. CDR3 bases: TGCGCCAGCTCCGTAGAGGGGGCGCGCGAGCAGTACTTC.

This sequence joins TRBV11-2 and TRBJ2-5; TRBD1 might be the D (5 bases). Between the trimmed V and J ends, which lost 0 bases and 5 bases, there was a span of 10 bases. Germline loops: CDR1 SGHAT, CDR2 FQNNGV. The CDR3 contains 14 residues. The CDR3 region has the DNA TGTGCCAGCAGCTTAGAAGAGACAGCGGAGACCCAGTACTTC. Residues: CASSLEETAETQYF.

This clone was recorded a few times. The chain couples TRBV18 to TRBJ1-1; D remains unclear. Germline V lookup: CDR1 KGHSH, CDR2 LQKENI. The CDR3 sequence is 15 residues long. Trimming shortened V by 0 bases and J by 5 bases, and 13 bases separated the two germline ends. CDR3 sequence: CASSPPPKGGTEAFF. In nucleotides, the CDR3 is TGTGCCAGCTCACCACCGCCAAAGGGCGGGACTGAAGCTTTCTTT.

This clone was seen a single time. The chain joins TRBV5-1 to TRBJ2-1; 7 bases line up with TRBD2. CDR3 length: 14 amino acids. Germline V CDR1 and CDR2: SGHRS, YFSETQ. J was trimmed by 4 bases and V by 4 bases; bases with no gene match: 5. The CDR3 is CASSPGTIYNEQFF. For the CDR3, the DNA is TGCGCCAGCAGCCCCGGGACTATATACAATGAGCAGTTCTTC.